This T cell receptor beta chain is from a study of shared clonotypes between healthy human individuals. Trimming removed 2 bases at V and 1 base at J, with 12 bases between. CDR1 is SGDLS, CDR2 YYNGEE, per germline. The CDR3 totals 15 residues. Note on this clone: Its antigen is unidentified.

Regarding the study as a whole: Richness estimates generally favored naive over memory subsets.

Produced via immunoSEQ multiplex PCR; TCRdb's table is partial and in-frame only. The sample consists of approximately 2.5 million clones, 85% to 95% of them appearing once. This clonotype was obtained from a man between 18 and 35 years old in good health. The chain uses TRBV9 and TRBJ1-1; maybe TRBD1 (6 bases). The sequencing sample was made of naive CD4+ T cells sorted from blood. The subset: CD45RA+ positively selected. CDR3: CASSVGHQGNTEAFF. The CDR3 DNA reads TGTGCCAGCAGCGTGGGACACCAGGGGAACACTGAAGCTTTCTTT.